The clone carrying this TCR beta chain occurred a few times. Its matching antigen is unknown. TCR beta CDR3 regions were amplified from RNA transcripts. Investigators did first-round RT-PCR with HTBI primers, then second-round multiplex PCR. MiXCR was run by TCRdb on the multiplex PCR reads, yielding one entry per CDR3 protein. Of some 380,000 distinct CDR3 sequences listed, 15% are singletons. The sample is drawn from a study of Graves' ophthalmopathy and Graves' hyperthyroidism. About the study: Peripheral blood sampling preceded any treatment and occurred at initial diagnosis.

As the starting material, 10 ml of fresh peripheral blood yielded the PBMCs. Whole-study results and caveats: Both a 70.59% sensitivity and an approximately 72% specificity characterized the model's predictions of ophthalmopathy progression.

Between the trimmed V and J ends, which lost 4 bases and 5 bases, there was a span of 20 bases. Germline values: CDR1 LGHDT, CDR2 YNNKEL (reference sequence). The CDR3 runs 16 residues. The clonotype comes from a woman aged 18-29 years with stable Graves' hyperthyroidism. The chain has TRBV3-1 and TRBJ1-1; TRBD1 is a possible D gene (6 bases). Sequenced sample: peripheral blood. CDR3 sequence: CASSLNQGRGRTEAFF. CDR3 nucleotides: TGTGCCAGCAGCCTAAACCAGGGGCGGGGTCGAACTGAAGCTTTCTTT.